This T cell receptor (beta chain) originates from a study of T cell repertoires in cytomegalovirus infection. Worth noting for this clonotype: Its target is unknown.

CDR1 is DFQATT, CDR2 SNEGSKA, per germline (reference sequence). Trimming stripped 1 base from V and 1 base from J, with 10 bases between. CDR3 length equals 14 residues. Study-level findings and limits: Accumulated public TCR beta family frequency recognized individuals carrying CMV together with the relevant HLA.

TCRdb re-analysed the reads in MiXCR, keeping a single row per CDR3 protein. This table has around 330,000 distinct CDR3 sequences, under 20% appearing once. The chain carries TRBV20-1 and TRBJ1-1; no reliable D call. The sequence came from a human donor in good health (CMV status not recorded). Some clones in this sample may be carry-over from other donors' samples. The sample was PBMCs. The CDR3 is CSARVPPKNTEAFF. In DNA, the CDR3 is TGCAGTGCTAGAGTCCCTCCTAAGAACACTGAAGCTTTCTTT.